A single sample gave rise to the 26 T cell receptor beta chains below, sequenced in a study of control samples from healthy donors and cancer patients. The data were produced by immunoSEQ multiplex PCR, yet TCRdb's version contains in-frame clones alone and is incomplete. The repertoire holds about 75,000 clones, with less than 95% as singletons. Sequencing was done on a sample of blood. The source of these receptors is a woman between 40 and 50 years old in good health.

The chain joins TRBV4-3 to TRBJ2-5; no firm D call. Trimming removed 0 bases at V and 5 bases at J, with 7 bases between. CDR3 length: 13 residues. Germline V gives CDR1 LGHNA, CDR2 YSLEER. CDR3 sequence: CASSQDDGETQYF. In DNA form, the CDR3 reads TGCGCCAGCAGCCAAGATGACGGTGAGACCCAGTACTTC.

The chain combines TRBV7-6 with TRBJ2-1; 7 bases are a match to TRBD1. The V segment lost 4 bases and the J segment 3 bases; nucleotides outside the gene matches: 9. This CDR3 is built from 16 residues. Germline CDR1 reads SGHVS; CDR2 reads FNYEAQ. CDR3 sequence (DNA): TGTGCCAGCAGCTCCACGCGGACAGGACTCTACAATGAGCAGTTCTTC. It specifies CASSSTRTGLYNEQFF.

This chain joins TRBV18 and TRBJ2-1; 8 nucleotides agree with TRBD2. This CDR3 has 15 amino acids. The germline V gene has CDR1 KGHSH and CDR2 LQKENI. V shed 8 bases, J shed 4 bases, and the junction held 10 bases outside the gene matches. Here the CDR3 DNA reads TGTGCCAGCAGAATAGCGGGGACAAGGTACAATGAGCAGTTCTTC. Translation gives CASRIAGTRYNEQFF.

The chain links TRBV6-5 to TRBJ1-1; D unresolved. The CDR3 covers 15 residues. CDR1 MNHEY and CDR2 SVGAGI come from the germline V gene. V was clipped by 2 bases and J by 5 bases, with 15 bases between them. The CDR3 nucleotides are TGTGCCAGCAGTTACAGTTTCCTTTCGGGGACTGAAGCTTTCTTT. Translated: CASSYSFLSGTEAFF.

The V and J genes are TRBV7-2 and TRBJ2-3; D not resolved. The CDR3 length is 15 residues. Germline assignment: CDR1 SGHTA and CDR2 FQGNSA. The germline V and J ends were trimmed by 1 base and 1 base, with 9 bases remaining between them. CDR3 DNA sequence: TGTGCCAGCAGCTTAGAGGGCGATGGCACAGATACGCAGTATTTT. It translates to CASSLEGDGTDTQYF.

V and J are TRBV19 and TRBJ2-7; perhaps D is TRBD1 or TRBD2 (6 bases each). CDR1 is LNHDA, CDR2 SQIVND, per germline (reference sequence). Trimming pared 9 bases from V and 5 bases from J, leaving 17 bases between. The CDR3 totals 13 residues. The CDR3 DNA reads as TGTGCCAGCGGGTCCCGGGGGCTCCACGAGCAGTACTTC. Protein sequence: CASGSRGLHEQYF.

V and J are TRBV11-3 and TRBJ1-1; D gene uncertain. Germline V gives CDR1 SGHNT, CDR2 YENEEA. CDR3 size: 13 residues. V was cut by 3 bases and J by 1 base, with 6 bases left in between. The CDR3 is CASSLDGNTEAFF. CDR3 nucleotides: TGTGCCAGCAGCTTGGACGGGAACACTGAAGCTTTCTTT.

The count of this clone is one. This rearrangement joins TRBV4-2 to TRBJ1-2, with 8 nucleotides matching TRBD1. This CDR3 comprises 16 residues. Germline CDR1 LGHNA, CDR2 YNFKEQ. V dropped 1 base and J dropped 8; count of bases not matched to a gene: 12. The CDR3 spells CASSQAGDRGSLGYTF. CDR3 sequence (DNA): TGTGCCAGCAGCCAAGCGGGAGACAGGGGTAGTTTGGGCTACACCTTC.

This rearrangement joins TRBV4-3 to TRBJ2-2, with unresolved D. The CDR3 covers 11 residues. The V gene's germline CDR1 is LGHNA and CDR2 YSLEER. Trimming took off 3 bases at V and 5 bases at J, with 1 base between the two ends. The CDR3 is CASSQTGELFF. CDR3 sequence (DNA): TGCGCCAGCAGCCAGACCGGGGAGCTGTTTTTT.

This chain links TRBV2 with TRBJ2-1; TRBD2 agrees at 8 bases. The CDR3 has 16 residues. Germline V gene sequence: CDR1 SNHLY, CDR2 FYNNEI. V lost 2 bases, J lost 5 bases, and 8 bases stayed unmatched. The chain's CDR3 is CASSESPGTRNNEQFF. The CDR3 DNA sequence: TGTGCCAGCAGTGAAAGTCCCGGGACTAGGAACAATGAGCAGTTCTTC.

The J gene is TRBJ2-7, the V gene TRBV11-2; D may be TRBD1 (5 bases). Trimming cost V 8 bases and J 3 bases, with 17 bases left between them. CDR3 length equals 14 residues. The germline V gene has CDR1 SGHAT and CDR2 FQNNGV. The CDR3 loop reads CASGTFRAHYEQYF. In DNA, the CDR3 is TGTGCCAGCGGAACTTTCAGGGCCCACTACGAGCAGTACTTC.

Concerning this clone itself: The germline gene is not matched at one end of the junction; a read error may be the cause. The chain has TRBV6-2 or TRBV6-3 and TRBJ1-2; D is undetermined. CDR1 MNHEY and CDR2 SVGEGT come from the germline V gene. This CDR3 is built from 12 residues. CDR3 bases: TGTGCCAGCAGTTACTCATCTCCTCCCATTTCCTTC. Residues: CASSYSSPPISF.

The genes are TRBV7-2 and TRBJ2-5, with TRBD2 matching 12 bases. The CDR3 contains 14 residues. Germline trimming cut 4 bases from V and 7 bases from J; bases unmatched to any gene: 4. The V gene's germline CDR1 is SGHTA and CDR2 FQGNSA. CDR3 nucleotide sequence: TGTGCCAGCAGCTGGACTAGCGGGGATGTGACCCAGTACTTC. Translation: CASSWTSGDVTQYF.

V and J are TRBV7-3 and TRBJ2-1; D unclear. Trimming took off 4 bases at V and 6 bases at J, with 10 bases between the two ends. Germline-derived CDR1 and CDR2 are SGHTA and FQGTGA. The CDR3 totals 13 residues. The CDR3 DNA is TGTGCCAGCAGCTCTGGAGAGTCCAATGAGCAGTTCTTC. It translates to CASSSGESNEQFF. Variable domain in full (rest from reference TRBV7-3 and TRBJ2-1): GAGVSQTPSNKVTEKGKYVELRCDPISGHTALYWYRQSLGQGPEFLIYFQGTGAADDSGLPNDRFFAVRPEGSVSTLKIQRTERGDSAVYLCASSSGESNEQFFGPGTRLTVL.

The genes are TRBV3-1 (or the pseudogene TRBV3-2) and TRBJ2-5; D is perhaps TRBD1 or TRBD2 (5 bases each). Germline V gives CDR1 LGHDT, CDR2 YNNKEL (reference sequence). This CDR3 has 13 residues. Trimming stripped 1 base from V and 4 bases from J, with 7 bases between. The DNA for the CDR3 is TGTGCCAGCAGCCAAGTGAGGGGAGAGACCCAGTACTTC. Amino acid sequence: CASSQVRGETQYF.

J is TRBJ1-1 and V is TRBV19; D possibly corresponds to TRBD1 (6 bases). The germline V and J ends were trimmed by 0 bases and 0 bases, with 14 bases remaining between them. The CDR3 is made up of 17 amino acids. Per the germline V gene, CDR1 is LNHDA and CDR2 is SQIVND (reference sequence). The CDR3 nucleotides are TGTGCCAGTAGTATAGAAACAGGGATGTATTTGAACACTGAAGCTTTCTTT. Encoded protein: CASSIETGMYLNTEAFF.

J is TRBJ1-1 and V is TRBV19, with 8 bases aligning to TRBD1. The CDR3 has 11 amino acids. V gave up 8 bases and J gave up 9 bases; unmatched junction bases: 5. Per germline, CDR1 LNHDA and CDR2 SQIVND (reference sequence). In DNA, the CDR3 is TGTGCCAGTGACCGGGACAGGAAAGCTTTCTTT. It specifies CASDRDRKAFF.

For this clone: Additional DNA sequences in this sample encode the identical CDR3. The J gene is TRBJ2-1, the V gene TRBV12-3 or TRBV12-4, with D unresolved. The germline V and J ends were trimmed by 6 bases and 3 bases, with 9 bases remaining between them. The CDR3 contains 13 residues. CDR3 in amino acids: CASRLDGYNEQFF. The CDR3 DNA is TGTGCCAGCAGACTTGACGGCTACAATGAGCAGTTCTTC.

CDR3 in DNA: TGTGCCAGCAGCCTAGAGGAGGGGTCGAGTGAAGCTTTCTTT. Amino acids: CASSLEEGSSEAFF. The rearrangement joins TRBV7-2 to TRBJ1-1, with a tentative D call TRBD1 (5 bases). With 5 bases removed from V and 7 bases from J, the gap between germline ends came to 17 bases. Per the germline V gene, CDR1 is SGHTA and CDR2 is FQGNSA. The CDR3 covers 14 residues.

The V call is TRBV7-3, the J call TRBJ2-1, with 7 bases fitting TRBD1. Trimming took 0 bases from V and 12 from J; bases not matched to a gene: 11. This CDR3 contains 15 residues. From germline, CDR1 is SGHTA and CDR2 FQGTGA. The CDR3 loop reads CASSLTTTGVEGQFF. As DNA, the CDR3 is TGTGCCAGCAGCTTAACAACTACAGGGGTAGAAGGGCAGTTCTTC. The whole variable domain, filled in from reference TRBV7-3 and TRBJ2-1, reads GAGVSQTPSNKVTEKGKYVELRCDPISGHTALYWYRQSLGQGPEFLIYFQGTGAADDSGLPNDRFFAVRPEGSVSTLKIQRTERGDSAVYLCASSLTTTGVEGQFFGPGTRLTVL.

V and J are TRBV7-3 and TRBJ2-2; a weak D match, TRBD1 (5 bases). The germline CDR1 and CDR2 sequences are SGHTA and FQGTGA. Trimming removed 2 bases from V and 1 base from J, with 5 bases in between. The CDR3 has 14 residues. The DNA for the CDR3 is TGTGCCAGCAGCTTACAGGGGAACACCGGGGAGCTGTTTTTT. It encodes CASSLQGNTGELFF.

This chain uses TRBV2 with TRBJ2-2; D may correspond to TRBD1 or TRBD2 (6 bases each). Deletions cut 5 bases from V and 2 bases from J, with 12 bases between. The CDR3 sequence is 15 residues long. Germline V gene sequence: CDR1 SNHLY, CDR2 FYNNEI. The CDR3 spells CASSIRGDNTGELFF. The CDR3 bases are TGTGCCAGCAGTATAAGGGGGGACAACACCGGGGAGCTGTTTTTT. Variable domain in full (rest from reference TRBV2 and TRBJ2-2): EPEVTQTPSHQVTQMGQEVILRCVPISNHLYFYWYRQILGQKVEFLVSFYNNEISEKSEIFDDQFSVERPDGSNFTLKIRSTKLEDSAMYFCASSIRGDNTGELFFGEGSRLTVL.

The V and J genes are TRBV7-2 and TRBJ1-5, with a tentative D call TRBD1 (6 bases). The CDR3 is made up of 14 amino acids. CDR1 SGHTA and CDR2 FQGNSA come from the germline V gene. Between the trimmed V and J ends, which lost 1 base and 6 bases, there was a span of 10 bases. CDR3 DNA sequence: TGTGCCAGCAGCTTAGGAGGAGGGGGTCAGCCCCAGCATTTT. Translation: CASSLGGGGQPQHF. Filled out from reference TRBV7-2 and TRBJ1-5, the complete variable domain reads GAGVSQSPSNKVTEKGKDVELRCDPISGHTALYWYRQSLGQGLEFLIYFQGNSAPDKSGLPSDRFSAERTGGSVSTLTIQRTQQEDSAVYLCASSLGGGGQPQHFGDGTRLSIL.

The chain joins TRBV29-1 to TRBJ1-2; D gene uncertain. CDR1 is SQVTM, CDR2 ANQGSEA, per germline. This CDR3 comprises 9 residues. The V and J ends lost 7 bases and 6 bases respectively, with 6 bases between them. The CDR3 DNA reads TGCAGCGCGGAGGATGGCTACACCTTC. It yields the protein CSAEDGYTF.

In DNA form, the CDR3 reads TGCGCCAGCAGCTTGGCTCAGGGGAGCTACTACAATGAGCAGTTCTTC. This translates into CASSLAQGSYYNEQFF. The chain combines TRBV5-1 with TRBJ2-1, with D possibly being TRBD1 (6 bases). The CDR3 length is 16 residues. Germline-derived CDR1 and CDR2 are SGHRS and YFSETQ. The V and J ends lost 0 bases and 3 bases respectively, with 13 bases between them.

The CDR3 DNA is TGCGCCAGCAGCCCCAGGACGGCTAGCACAGATACGCAGTATTTT. Translated: CASSPRTASTDTQYF. The chain uses TRBV5-1 and TRBJ2-3; D unresolved. The germline V gene encodes CDR1 SGHRS and CDR2 YFSETQ. Trimming removed 4 bases from V and 0 bases from J, with 12 bases in between. CDR3 size: 15 residues.